This T cell receptor (beta chain) was identified during a study of CD8 T cells in ankylosing spondylitis. TCRdb analysed the 5' RACE reads with MiXCR anew, one entry per CDR3 protein. Of approximately 340,000 distinct CDR3 sequences listed, over 12% are singletons. The CDR3 runs to 13 residues. Trimming stripped 0 bases from V and 8 bases from J, with 8 bases between. Germline CDR1 and CDR2: KGHSH and LQKENI. The sample was blood, either unsorted or a sorted T cell fraction (not recorded which). The TCR comes from a male donor with ankylosing spondylitis or in good health (not recorded which). This chain connects TRBV18 to TRBJ2-1; the D is unclear. CDR3 loop: CASSPPGTDEQFF. The DNA for the CDR3 is TGTGCCAGCTCACCACCAGGAACCGATGAGCAGTTCTTC.